These 27 T cell receptor beta chains were sequenced from one sample in a study of shared clonotypes between healthy human individuals. Assay used: immunoSEQ multiplex PCR; TCRdb lists only in-frame clones, some missing. The sample lists more than 400,000 clones, about 96% occurring once. The sequencing input was naive CD4+ T cells sorted from blood. Subset: CD45RA+ positively selected. The source is a woman aged 25 to 45 in good health.

The rearrangement links TRBV6-5 to TRBJ1-1, with 9 nucleotides matching TRBD1. This CDR3 spans 15 amino acids. V shed 6 bases, J shed 1 base, and the junction held 6 bases outside the gene matches. Looked up from germline, CDR1 is MNHEY and CDR2 is SVGAGI. In nucleotides, the CDR3 is TGTGCCAGCAGCAAGGACAGGGGTAGGAACACTGAAGCTTTCTTT. As protein: CASSKDRGRNTEAFF.

The genes are TRBV7-9 and TRBJ2-5; tentative D call: TRBD1 (6 bases). Gene TRBJ2-7 matches the end of the DNA better, so the J call may be wrong. CDR1 is SEHNR, CDR2 FQNEAQ, per germline (reference sequence). The CDR3 extends over 16 amino acids. Here the CDR3 reads CASSPIGQLSLNEQYF. CDR3 DNA sequence: TGTGCCAGCAGCCCGATTGGACAGTTGAGTCTCAACGAGCAGTACTTC.

This clone was found once. The chain has TRBV7-9 and TRBJ2-7, with 12 bases matching TRBD2. Germline values: CDR1 SEHNR, CDR2 FQNEAQ (reference sequence). The CDR3 is 18 amino acids. Trimming removed 5 bases from V and 5 bases from J; junction bases left unmatched: 16. DNA of the CDR3: TGTGCCAGCAGCGTGGGACAGGGCACTAGCGGGAGGAACCACGAGCAGTACTTC. Translation: CASSVGQGTSGRNHEQYF.

The rearrangement links TRBV6-1 to TRBJ2-5, with 9 positions matching TRBD2. Germline values: CDR1 MNHNS, CDR2 SASEGT. Trimming took 7 bases from V and 7 from J; bases not matched to a gene: 13. The CDR3 is 15 residues long. Here the CDR3 DNA reads TGTGCCAGCATTCCGGTGGGGACTAGCTTGACGACCCAGTACTTC. This sequence encodes CASIPVGTSLTTQYF.

V is TRBV28 and J is TRBJ2-7, with D hard to call. This CDR3 spans 12 amino acids. Per the germline V gene, CDR1 is MDHEN and CDR2 is SYDVKM. The V end was cut by 5 bases, the J end by 6 bases, with 11 bases between. The CDR3 bases are TGTGCCAGCAGTCGCCTTCCCGCCGAGCAGTACTTC. It encodes CASSRLPAEQYF.

This chain uses TRBV5-1 with TRBJ2-4; D possibly corresponds to TRBD2 (6 bases). Germline loops: CDR1 SGHRS, CDR2 YFSETQ. CDR3 length: 18 residues. The V end was cut by 0 bases, the J end by 0 bases, with 16 bases between. This CDR3 is CASSLAGTPTLAKNIQYF. In DNA, the CDR3 is TGCGCCAGCAGCTTGGCCGGGACTCCTACATTAGCCAAAAACATTCAGTACTTC. The full variable domain, its missing parts supplied by reference TRBV5-1 and TRBJ2-4, is KAGVTQTPRYLIKTRGQQVTLSCSPISGHRSVSWYQQTPGQGLQFLFEYFSETQRNKGNFPGRFSGRQFSNSRSEMNVSTLELGDSALYLCASSLAGTPTLAKNIQYFGAGTRLSVL.

The V gene is TRBV27, the J gene TRBJ1-6; D is perhaps TRBD1 (5 bases). Germline loops: CDR1 MNHEY, CDR2 SMNVEV (reference sequence). Trimming took 2 bases from V and 6 from J, leaving 8 bases between them. This CDR3 is 14 amino acids long. The CDR3 bases are TGTGCCAGCAGTTTAAAGGGGCTTAATTCACCCCTCCACTTT. Amino acids: CASSLKGLNSPLHF.

This chain links TRBV5-1 with TRBJ1-2, with TRBD1 matching 8 bases. This CDR3 spans 15 amino acids. V dropped 5 bases and J dropped 6; count of bases not matched to a gene: 12. Germline values: CDR1 SGHRS, CDR2 YFSETQ. In nucleotides, the CDR3 is TGCGCCAGCAGTCGTCAGGGGGCCAATTCTGATGGCTACACCTTC. This translates into CASSRQGANSDGYTF.

This chain connects TRBV4-1 to TRBJ2-2; 12 bases are shared with TRBD2. The ends lost 3 bases at V and 5 bases at J; junction bases unmatched: 4. Germline lookup yields CDR1 MGHRA and CDR2 YSYEKL. CDR3 length: 16 amino acids. CDR3 nucleotides: TGCGCCAGCAGCCATCTAGCGGGAGGGAGAACCGGGGAGCTGTTTTTT. Translation gives CASSHLAGGRTGELFF.

The V and J genes are TRBV5-1 and TRBJ2-2, with D perhaps matching TRBD2 (6 bases). The germline gives CDR1 SGHRS, CDR2 YFSETQ. The length of the CDR3 is 14 residues. Trimming left V 4 bases short and J 4 bases short, with 11 bases between. CDR3: CASSSREFTGELFF. CDR3 DNA sequence: TGCGCCAGCAGCAGCCGGGAGTTCACCGGGGAGCTGTTTTTT.

The chain uses TRBV5-1 and TRBJ2-7; the match to TRBD1 covers 9 bases. CDR1 and CDR2 (germline): SGHRS, YFSETQ. Unmatched junction bases numbered 15, after V lost 4 bases and J lost 7 bases. There are 16 residues in the CDR3. CDR3 nucleotides: TGCGCCAGCAGCCAACCTCCGGGACAGGGCTTGGGAGAGCAGTACTTC. Its protein product is CASSQPPGQGLGEQYF.

This chain joins TRBV28 and TRBJ1-1; 11 bases line up with TRBD1. Germline V gene data show CDR1 as MDHEN and CDR2 as SYDVKM. This CDR3 comprises 15 residues. The J segment lost 4 bases and the V segment lost 3 bases, leaving 4 bases of the junction unmatched. The CDR3 DNA reads TGTGCCAGCAGTTTTCCCGGGACAGGGGGCACTGAAGCTTTCTTT. It codes for CASSFPGTGGTEAFF.

To note about this clone: This same CDR3 is encoded by further DNA sequences in the sample. The chain has TRBV7-9 and TRBJ1-5; D is uncertain. V was shortened by 0 bases and J by 1 base, with 7 bases between the two germline ends. The CDR3 has 15 amino acids. Germline CDR1 SEHNR, CDR2 FQNEAQ (reference sequence). For the CDR3, the DNA is TGTGCCAGCAGCTTAGCCGGTGGAAGCAATCAGCCCCAGCATTTT. Its translation: CASSLAGGSNQPQHF.

The chain joins TRBV29-1 to TRBJ2-1, with no clear D. Germline CDR1 and CDR2: SQVTM and ANQGSEA. The V gene lost 6 bases and the J gene lost 9 bases, with 9 bases spanning the gap. CDR3 length: 10 residues. This CDR3 reads CSVTVGEQFF. Here the CDR3 DNA reads TGCAGCGTAACAGTCGGTGAGCAGTTCTTC.

Only one count was recorded for this clone. V and J are TRBV4-2 and TRBJ2-3, with D possibly matching TRBD2 (5 bases). Trimming cost V 2 bases and J 5 bases, with 20 bases left between them. The CDR3 totals 17 residues. Per germline, CDR1 LGHNA and CDR2 YNFKEQ. This chain's CDR3 is CASSQSGQDQPKDTQYF. The DNA for the CDR3 is TGTGCCAGCAGCCAAAGCGGTCAGGACCAGCCAAAAGATACGCAGTATTTT.

This chain uses TRBV5-4 with TRBJ1-6; D perhaps matches TRBD1 (5 bases). Trimming pared 0 bases from V and 7 bases from J, leaving 8 bases between. Germline values: CDR1 SGHNT, CDR2 YYREEE (reference sequence). This CDR3 has 14 residues. Written as DNA, the CDR3 is TGTGCCAGCAGCTTGGATCGGGACAATTCACCCCTCCACTTT. This codes for CASSLDRDNSPLHF.

This rearrangement joins TRBV2 to TRBJ2-7; D perhaps matches TRBD2 (5 bases). The V gene's germline CDR1 is SNHLY and CDR2 FYNNEI. The V end was cut by 6 bases, the J end by 0 bases, with 12 bases between. The CDR3 is 14 amino acids. The CDR3 spells CASRRVESSYEQYF. For the CDR3, the DNA is TGTGCCAGCAGGAGGGTGGAAAGCTCCTACGAGCAGTACTTC.

The chain couples TRBV7-6 to TRBJ2-5; no clear D gene. Per the germline V gene, CDR1 is SGHVS and CDR2 is FNYEAQ. Trimming took 4 bases from V and 1 from J, leaving 10 bases between them. This CDR3 has 14 amino acids. The CDR3 here is CASSSSRTQETQYF. CDR3 nucleotide sequence: TGTGCCAGCAGCTCATCTCGGACCCAAGAGACCCAGTACTTC.

This chain joins TRBV7-2 and TRBJ2-1, with TRBD2 matching 8 bases. Germline lookup yields CDR1 SGHTA and CDR2 FQGNSA. Germline trimming cut 1 base from V and 8 bases from J; bases unmatched to any gene: 7. This CDR3 has 15 amino acids. The CDR3 is CASSLGLARSDEQFF. For the CDR3, the DNA is TGTGCCAGCAGCTTAGGACTAGCGAGATCAGATGAGCAGTTCTTC.

The chain joins TRBV7-9 to TRBJ1-1, with TRBD1 identical over 7 bases. V lost 4 bases, J lost 0 bases, and 2 bases stayed unmatched. Germline V lookup: CDR1 SEHNR, CDR2 FQNEAQ (reference sequence). There are 14 residues in the CDR3. CDR3: CASSSGTVNTEAFF. DNA of the CDR3: TGTGCCAGCAGCTCCGGGACAGTGAACACTGAAGCTTTCTTT.

The chain couples TRBV4-1 to TRBJ2-5; 9 bases line up with TRBD2. Germline V gives CDR1 MGHRA, CDR2 YSYEKL. The ends lost 3 bases at V and 7 bases at J; junction bases unmatched: 15. The CDR3 extends over 17 amino acids. The CDR3: CASSQGLAGVSAGTQYF. CDR3 coding DNA: TGCGCCAGCAGCCAGGGCTTAGCGGGAGTAAGTGCGGGGACCCAGTACTTC.

The chain joins TRBV7-9 to TRBJ2-3; TRBD2 matches 7 bases. V trimming: 2 bases; J trimming: 6 bases; junction bases outside the gene matches: 8. The CDR3 is made up of 15 amino acids. Germline V lookup: CDR1 SEHNR, CDR2 FQNEAQ (reference sequence). CDR3 in amino acids: CASSLTGTTGDTQYF. Written as DNA, the CDR3 is TGTGCCAGCAGCTTAACCGGGACTACCGGCGATACGCAGTATTTT.

The rearrangement links TRBV5-1 to TRBJ2-7; weak D call: TRBD1 (6 bases). Trimming shortened V by 6 bases and J by 7 bases, and 17 bases separated the two germline ends. CDR1 and CDR2 from the germline V gene are SGHRS and YFSETQ. This CDR3 is built from 13 residues. CDR3 region: CASTVQGYGEQYF. CDR3 nucleotides: TGCGCCAGCACGGTACAGGGTTATGGGGAGCAGTACTTC.

This rearrangement joins TRBV2 to TRBJ2-2; 7 bases are a match to TRBD2. This CDR3 contains 13 residues. The V gene end was trimmed by 10 bases and the J gene end by 1 base; junction bases not matched to a gene: 3. CDR1 and CDR2 (germline): SNHLY, FYNNEI. CDR3 coding DNA: TGTGCCATACAGCGGGAGAACACCGGGGAGCTGTTTTTT. It encodes CAIQRENTGELFF.

CDR3 coding DNA: TGCGCCAGCAGCCAAGCTTCAGGACTAGCGGGATACGAGCAGTACTTC. It specifies CASSQASGLAGYEQYF. The chain has TRBV4-1 and TRBJ2-7; TRBD2 aligns across 12 bases. This CDR3 contains 16 residues. Germline assignment: CDR1 MGHRA and CDR2 YSYEKL. J gave up 4 bases and V 1 base, and 5 bases lay outside the gene matches.

This sequence joins TRBV28 and TRBJ2-7; D not certain. CDR3 length: 11 amino acids. Trimming pared 6 bases from V and 4 bases from J, leaving 7 bases between. The germline gives CDR1 MDHEN, CDR2 SYDVKM. CDR3 loop: CASRDIYEQYF. Written as DNA, the CDR3 is TGTGCCAGCAGAGATATTTACGAGCAGTACTTC.

In its sample, this clone was seen once. The V call is TRBV28, the J call TRBJ2-5; 11 bases match TRBD2. The assigned J gene may be wrong: the sequence end matches TRBJ2-7 better. The CDR3 spans 17 residues. Germline loops: CDR1 MDHEN, CDR2 SYDVKM. This CDR3 is CASSAPRLAGSPYEQYF. Here the CDR3 DNA reads TGTGCCAGCAGCGCACCCCGACTAGCGGGATCCCCCTACGAGCAGTACTTC.